The rows below give T cell receptor beta chains drawn from one sample of a study of T cells expressing NK-cell markers. For each CDR3 protein, TCRdb gives one entry from its re-call of the 5' RACE reads, without DNA. Seen in this sample are 350,000 to 400,000 distinct CDR3 sequences; the ten most common clones hold about 10%. Input material: blood T cells: a sorted CD56 or NKG2C T cell subset, CD4+ or CD8+ T cells, or bulk PBMC T cells (not recorded which). The receptors derive from a woman between 45 and 60 years old in good health. Both conserved end residues are part of each CDR3.

V	J	CDR3
TRBV6-1	TRBJ1-1	CASVRKNEAFF
TRBV24-1	TRBJ1-1	CATSDPLRGAFF
TRBV4-1	TRBJ2-3	CASSPRLREGITDTQYF
TRBV10-3	TRBJ2-7	CAISEQGASYEQYF
TRBV20-1	TRBJ2-7	CSAGRDSYEQYF
TRBV5-6	TRBJ2-7	CASSFVGGLSVEQYF
TRBV20-1	TRBJ2-3	CSAPLASGRAFEADTQYF
TRBV6-2/TRBV6-3	TRBJ1-5	CASSSRTGVNNQPQHF
TRBV24-1	TRBJ1-5	CATSDDRTGNQPQHF
TRBV9	TRBJ2-1	CASSQQGDEQFF
TRBV15	TRBJ2-3	CATSRGRTGRPDTQYF
TRBV29-1	TRBJ2-5	CSVEFEGPKGTQYF
TRBV10-2	TRBJ2-3	CASSRSGTRDYTQYF
TRBV20-1	TRBJ2-4	CSARTAENIQYF
TRBV5-1	TRBJ2-6	CASRDVPGANVLTF
TRBV20-1	TRBJ1-5	CSARTGAGPQPQHF
TRBV14	TRBJ2-1	CASSQNTGRGEQFF
TRBV15	TRBJ2-5	CATSKGLAEKETQYF
TRBV6-2/TRBV6-3	TRBJ2-3	CASKTPGARTDTQYF
TRBV28	TRBJ1-2	CASSLVRRSYGYTF
TRBV12-3/TRBV12-4	TRBJ2-1	CASSTYRVGEQFF
TRBV27	TRBJ2-7	CASSRGLAVSYEQYF
TRBV12-3/TRBV12-4	TRBJ1-2	CASSLTGSGGYTF
TRBV5-1	TRBJ2-1	CASSLGTALYNEQFF
TRBV7-8	TRBJ2-1	CASSLGASSGVQEQFF
TRBV30	TRBJ1-5	CAWAYSNQPQHF
TRBV6-5	TRBJ2-2	CATLPTGVTGELFF
TRBV7-2	TRBJ2-2	CASSATGTSVAGELFF
TRBV7-9	TRBJ2-3	CASSFGASIAQYF
TRBV29-1	TRBJ2-1	CSVPGLGDNEQFF
TRBV20-1	TRBJ2-1	CSARDLTGNEQFF
TRBV11-2	TRBJ2-2	CASSPPGGQASGELFF
TRBV20-1	TRBJ1-2	CSAGVEYYGYTF
TRBV19	TRBJ2-1	CASTLAGGKRDEQFF
TRBV20-1	TRBJ2-4	CSVRAAHGQNIQYF
TRBV27	TRBJ2-5	CASREFGTETQYF
TRBV12-3/TRBV12-4	TRBJ2-7	CASSLGGRGEQYF